This T cell receptor beta chain was sequenced for a study of T cells expressing NK-cell markers (dated by TCRdb to about 2020). The study in broad terms: In sorted CD3+CD56+NKG2C+, CD3+CD56+NKG2C- and CD3+CD56-NKG2C+ T-cell subsets from roughly 8 donors, TCR beta-chain repertoires were profiled. Illumina HiSeq 2000/2500, MiSeq or NextSeq was used to sequence libraries as 2 x 150 bp reads. Randomly selected healthy volunteers, three men and five women, were used as the eight sequenced donors. Among the eight sequenced donors, only one was HCMV-seronegative, while the other seven were HCMV-seropositive.

The instrument given in TCRdb is Illumina HiSeq 2000. TCR beta cDNA libraries were prepared using 5'RACE template switching, which introduced a universal primer site and unique molecular identifiers. cDNA synthesis was primed from the TCR beta constant segment and was followed by two successive PCR amplification steps. The source study handled its data this way. Reads were demultiplexed and grouped by UMI with MIGEC, and clonotypes were assembled and quantified with MiTCR. To remove erroneous sequences, TCR cDNA sequences were retained only when supported by two or more reads. The tcR package was used for downstream repertoire analysis, and clonotypes were matched across fractions by CDR3 nucleotide sequence plus V segment. VDJmatch was used to annotate antigen specificity against VDJdb, with one amino acid substitution in CDR3 allowed. One entry per CDR3 protein sequence results from the TCRdb reprocessing of the reads, with DNA left out. These V and J calls derive from TCRdb rather than the authors' analysis. This sample's table carries about 380,000 distinct CDR3 sequences. Around 5.3% of the sample belongs to the ten largest clones.

What the study reported, not specific to this receptor: In several donors, the dominant CD3+CD56+NKG2C+ clonotypes were found to rank among the top 10 CD8+ clonotypes and to make up about 1.0-7.5% of CD8+ T cells. Those dominant clonotypes were again the most abundant among CD3+CD56-NKG2C+ cells in a few donors, at about 28.3-65%. It remained unclear whether the expanded NKG2C-expressing T cell clones were specific for HCMV antigens.

A commercial ELISA kit detecting HCMV-specific IgG in serum was used to determine HCMV serostatus. Ficoll density gradient centrifugation was used to isolate peripheral blood mononuclear cells from blood. The CDR3 runs 14 residues from the cysteine to the phenylalanine. DNA is not on record. CDR1 and CDR2 are drawn from the germline V gene: SGHRS, YFSETQ. For this clonotype: The antigen it recognizes is unknown.

The clonotype originates from a man aged 18-70 years in good health. Sequenced sample: blood T cells: a sorted CD56 or NKG2C T cell subset, CD4+ or CD8+ T cells, or bulk PBMC T cells (not recorded which). The rearrangement combines TRBV5-1 with TRBJ1-4; TCRdb picks TRBD1, but there is no DNA to check that call. The CDR3 region reads CASSADSRNEKLFF.